A selection of T cell receptor beta chains follows, all from one sample in a study. Via MiXCR, TCRdb re-called the 5' RACE reads, giving one row per CDR3 protein. The sample includes roughly 39,000 distinct CDR3 sequences, about 20% seen only once; the top ten take 2.5% to 3.5%. The material sequenced was naive CD4+ T cells sorted from a lymph node. The receptor set was obtained from a female donor with breast cancer. Both conserved end residues are part of each CDR3. Each record gives: D gene, clone size, V gene, J gene, CDR3 DNA, CDR3 protein. A D gene is named only where the DNA matches it firmly. A clone size is listed for some rows: how often the clone was seen (once, few, many), or a class if it is expanded.

d_call: TRBD1
clone_size: many
v_call: TRBV6-1
j_call: TRBJ2-7
cdr3_nt: TGTGCCAGCAGTGAAGGTGGGACAGGGAACCACGAGCAGTACTTC
cdr3_aa: CASSEGGTGNHEQYF

d_call: TRBD2
clone_size: few
v_call: TRBV6-5
j_call: TRBJ2-7
cdr3_nt: TGTGCCAGCAGTTACCGCGGGACTAGCGGCTACGAGCAGTACTTC
cdr3_aa: CASSYRGTSGYEQYF

d_call: -
clone_size: -
v_call: TRBV12-5
j_call: TRBJ2-3
cdr3_nt: TGTGCTAGTGGTCCGATATTGGATACGCAGTATTTT
cdr3_aa: CASGPILDTQYF

d_call: -
clone_size: many
v_call: TRBV5-1
j_call: TRBJ2-7
cdr3_nt: TGCGCCAGCATCTCAGGACCGGGGCCCTACGAGCAGTACTTC
cdr3_aa: CASISGPGPYEQYF

d_call: TRBD1
clone_size: few
v_call: TRBV24-1
j_call: TRBJ2-2
cdr3_nt: TGTGCCACCGCTCGGGACAGGGCCACCGGGGAGCTGTTTTTT
cdr3_aa: CATARDRATGELFF

d_call: -
clone_size: -
v_call: TRBV21-1
j_call: TRBJ1-1
cdr3_nt: TGTGCCACCCTAGGGGATAGCACTGGAGCTTTCTTT
cdr3_aa: CATLGDSTGAFF

d_call: TRBD1
clone_size: few
v_call: TRBV20-1
j_call: TRBJ2-3
cdr3_nt: TGCAGTGCCCTCAGCGCGGGACAGGGAGGCACAGATACGCAGTATTTT
cdr3_aa: CSALSAGQGGTDTQYF

d_call: -
clone_size: few
v_call: TRBV28
j_call: TRBJ1-2
cdr3_nt: TGTGCCAGCAGCAGGCAGCAAAGAGCAGGTGGCTACACCTTC
cdr3_aa: CASSRQQRAGGYTF

d_call: -
clone_size: -
v_call: TRBV4-3
j_call: TRBJ2-3
cdr3_nt: TGCGCCAGCAGCCAAGGGGGCAAGGTCACAGATACGCAGTATTTT
cdr3_aa: CASSQGGKVTDTQYF

d_call: TRBD2
clone_size: few
v_call: TRBV28
j_call: TRBJ2-1
cdr3_nt: TGTGCCAGCAGTCCCCCCCGACTAGCGGGAGGCAATGAGCAGTTCTTC
cdr3_aa: CASSPPRLAGGNEQFF

d_call: TRBD1
clone_size: -
v_call: TRBV5-1
j_call: TRBJ1-6
cdr3_nt: TGCGCCAGCAGCTTGGATAGGACAGGTTCTTCACCCCTCCACTTT
cdr3_aa: CASSLDRTGSSPLHF

d_call: TRBD2
clone_size: -
v_call: TRBV6-6
j_call: TRBJ2-3
cdr3_nt: TGTGCCAGCAGTTTCGCGGGAGCGGATACGCAGTATTTT
cdr3_aa: CASSFAGADTQYF

d_call: TRBD2
clone_size: few
v_call: TRBV27
j_call: TRBJ2-3
cdr3_nt: TGTGCCAGCATGGGCGGGAGCACAGATACGCGGTATTTT
cdr3_aa: CASMGGSTDTRYF

d_call: -
clone_size: few
v_call: TRBV3-1
j_call: TRBJ1-5
cdr3_nt: TGTGCCAGCAGCCAAGACTCAGTGGCAGGGGATCAGCCCCAGCATTTT
cdr3_aa: CASSQDSVAGDQPQHF

d_call: TRBD2
clone_size: -
v_call: TRBV5-1
j_call: TRBJ2-3
cdr3_nt: TGCGCCAGTAGCGGGAGGTCCGGGGATACGCAGTATTTT
cdr3_aa: CASSGRSGDTQYF

d_call: -
clone_size: -
v_call: TRBV6-1
j_call: TRBJ1-5
cdr3_nt: TGTGCCAGCAGGCTGACAGATCAGCCCCAGCATTTT
cdr3_aa: CASRLTDQPQHF

d_call: -
clone_size: -
v_call: TRBV28
j_call: TRBJ1-4
cdr3_nt: TGTGCCAGCAGTCAGAATGAAAAACTGTTTTTT
cdr3_aa: CASSQNEKLFF

d_call: -
clone_size: few
v_call: TRBV20-1
j_call: TRBJ2-1
cdr3_nt: TGCAGTGCTAGGCCCGTTATTCGCCATGAGCAGTTCTTC
cdr3_aa: CSARPVIRHEQFF

d_call: -
clone_size: -
v_call: TRBV4-3
j_call: TRBJ2-1
cdr3_nt: TGCGCCAGCAGCCAAGAGCGAGCCAATGAGCAGTTCTTC
cdr3_aa: CASSQERANEQFF

d_call: TRBD1
clone_size: many
v_call: TRBV7-2
j_call: TRBJ1-3
cdr3_nt: TGTGCCAGCAGCTTACAGACAGGGCTCTCTGGAAACACCATATATTTT
cdr3_aa: CASSLQTGLSGNTIYF

d_call: -
clone_size: few
v_call: TRBV2
j_call: TRBJ2-6
cdr3_nt: TGTGCCAGCTCCCGATCCTCCTCTGGGGCCAACGTCCTGACTTTC
cdr3_aa: CASSRSSSGANVLTF

d_call: -
clone_size: -
v_call: TRBV9
j_call: TRBJ2-3
cdr3_nt: TGTGCCAGCAGCGCCGGACCGGGCACAGATACGCAGTATTTT
cdr3_aa: CASSAGPGTDTQYF

d_call: -
clone_size: -
v_call: TRBV7-8
j_call: TRBJ1-2
cdr3_nt: TGTGCCAGCAGCTTAACCAGGATCTATGGCTACACCTTC
cdr3_aa: CASSLTRIYGYTF